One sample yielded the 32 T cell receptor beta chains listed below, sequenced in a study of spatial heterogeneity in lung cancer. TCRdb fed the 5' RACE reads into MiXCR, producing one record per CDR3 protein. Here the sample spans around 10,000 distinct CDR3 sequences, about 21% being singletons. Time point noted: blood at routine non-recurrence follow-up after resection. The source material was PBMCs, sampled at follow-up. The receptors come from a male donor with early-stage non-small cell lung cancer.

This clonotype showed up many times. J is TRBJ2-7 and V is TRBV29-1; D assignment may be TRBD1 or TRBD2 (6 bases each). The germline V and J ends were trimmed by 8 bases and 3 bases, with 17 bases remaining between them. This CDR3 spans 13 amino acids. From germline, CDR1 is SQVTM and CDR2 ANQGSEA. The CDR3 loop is CSISGKGDYEQYF. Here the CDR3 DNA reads TGCAGCATTAGCGGCAAGGGGGACTACGAGCAGTACTTC.

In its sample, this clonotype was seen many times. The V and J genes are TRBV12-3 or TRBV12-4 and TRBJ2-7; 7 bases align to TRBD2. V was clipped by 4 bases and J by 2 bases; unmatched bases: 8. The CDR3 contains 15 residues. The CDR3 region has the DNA TGTGCCAGCAGTTCACCGAGCGGGGAAACCTACGAGCAGTACTTC. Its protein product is CASSSPSGETYEQYF.

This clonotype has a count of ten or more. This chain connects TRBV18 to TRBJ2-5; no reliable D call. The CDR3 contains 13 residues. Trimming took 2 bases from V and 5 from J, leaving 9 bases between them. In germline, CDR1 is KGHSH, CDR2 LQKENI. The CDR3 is CASSPISKETQYF. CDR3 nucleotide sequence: TGTGCCAGCTCACCAATCAGTAAGGAGACCCAGTACTTC.

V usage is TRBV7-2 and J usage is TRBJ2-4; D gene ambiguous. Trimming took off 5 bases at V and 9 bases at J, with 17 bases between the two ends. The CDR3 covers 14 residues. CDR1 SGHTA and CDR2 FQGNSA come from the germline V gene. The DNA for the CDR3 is TGTGCCAGCAGCCCAGAAGCCCTATTGGGCATTCAGTACTTC. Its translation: CASSPEALLGIQYF.

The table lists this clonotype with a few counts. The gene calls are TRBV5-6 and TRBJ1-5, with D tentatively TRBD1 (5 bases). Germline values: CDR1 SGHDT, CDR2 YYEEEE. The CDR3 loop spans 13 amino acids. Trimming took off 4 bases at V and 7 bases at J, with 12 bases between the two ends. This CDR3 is CASSPGGRQPQHF. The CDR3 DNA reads TGTGCCAGCAGCCCCGGGGGGAGGCAGCCCCAGCATTTT.

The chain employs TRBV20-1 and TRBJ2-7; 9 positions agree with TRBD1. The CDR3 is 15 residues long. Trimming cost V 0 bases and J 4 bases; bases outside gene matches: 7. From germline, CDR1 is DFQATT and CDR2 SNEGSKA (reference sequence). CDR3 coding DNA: TGCAGTGCTAGAGATCTAATGACAGGGGGGTACGAGCAGTACTTC. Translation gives CSARDLMTGGYEQYF.

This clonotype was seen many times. The CDR3 protein is CATREVPNEQFF. In nucleotides, the CDR3 is TGTGCCACCCGTGAGGTCCCCAATGAGCAGTTCTTC. This chain connects TRBV28 to TRBJ2-1, with D unresolved. Germline lookup yields CDR1 MDHEN and CDR2 SYDVKM. Trimming stripped 10 bases from V and 6 bases from J, with 13 bases between. CDR3 length: 12 amino acids. The complete variable domain, with remaining parts taken from reference TRBV28 and TRBJ2-1, reads DVKVTQSSRYLVKRTGEKVFLECVQDMDHENMFWYRQDPGLGLRLIYFSYDVKMKEKGDIPEGYSVSREKKERFSLILESASTNQTSMYLCATREVPNEQFFGPGTRLTVL.

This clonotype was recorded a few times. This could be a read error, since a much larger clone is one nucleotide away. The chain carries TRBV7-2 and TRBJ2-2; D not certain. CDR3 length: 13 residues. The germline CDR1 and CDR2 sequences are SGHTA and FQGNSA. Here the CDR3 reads CVSSSLAAGELFF. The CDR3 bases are TGTGTCAGCAGCTCACTCGCAGCCGGGGAGCTGTTTTTT.

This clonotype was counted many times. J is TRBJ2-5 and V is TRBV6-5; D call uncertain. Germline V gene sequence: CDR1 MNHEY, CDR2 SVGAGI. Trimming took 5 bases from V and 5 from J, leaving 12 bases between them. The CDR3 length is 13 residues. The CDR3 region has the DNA TGTGCCAGCAGTGGATCGGCCGTCGAGACCCAGTACTTC. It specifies CASSGSAVETQYF.

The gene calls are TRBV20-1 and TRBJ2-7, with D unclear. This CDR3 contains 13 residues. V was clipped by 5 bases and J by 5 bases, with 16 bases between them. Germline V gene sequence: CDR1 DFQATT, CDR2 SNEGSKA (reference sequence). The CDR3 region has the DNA TGCAGTGCTGGAAGGGTAGATGGGAACGAGCAGTACTTC. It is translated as CSAGRVDGNEQYF.

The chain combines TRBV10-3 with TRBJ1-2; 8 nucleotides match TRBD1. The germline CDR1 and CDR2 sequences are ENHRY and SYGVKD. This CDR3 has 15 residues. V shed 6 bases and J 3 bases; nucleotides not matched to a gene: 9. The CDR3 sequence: CAIRGQARSDYGYTF. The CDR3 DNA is TGTGCCATCAGGGGACAGGCGCGTAGTGACTATGGCTACACCTTC.

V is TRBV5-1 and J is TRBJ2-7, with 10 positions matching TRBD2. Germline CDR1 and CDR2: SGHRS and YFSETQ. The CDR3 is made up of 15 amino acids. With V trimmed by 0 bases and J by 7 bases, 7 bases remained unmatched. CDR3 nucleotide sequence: TGCGCCAGCAGCTTGGGACTAGCGGGTCCTGGAGAGCAGTACTTC. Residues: CASSLGLAGPGEQYF.

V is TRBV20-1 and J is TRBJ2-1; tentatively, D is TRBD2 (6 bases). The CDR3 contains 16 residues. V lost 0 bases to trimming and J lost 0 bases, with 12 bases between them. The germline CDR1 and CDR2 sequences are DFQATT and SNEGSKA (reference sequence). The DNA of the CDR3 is TGCAGTGCTAGAGATCTTAGCGGCCGCTCCTACAATGAGCAGTTCTTC. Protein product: CSARDLSGRSYNEQFF.

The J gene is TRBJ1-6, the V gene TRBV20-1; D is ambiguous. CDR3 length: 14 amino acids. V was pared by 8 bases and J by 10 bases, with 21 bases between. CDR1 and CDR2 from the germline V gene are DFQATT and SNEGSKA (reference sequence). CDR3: CSTPSSGEGSPLHF. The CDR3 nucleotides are TGCAGTACCCCCTCATCCGGGGAAGGCTCACCCCTCCACTTT.

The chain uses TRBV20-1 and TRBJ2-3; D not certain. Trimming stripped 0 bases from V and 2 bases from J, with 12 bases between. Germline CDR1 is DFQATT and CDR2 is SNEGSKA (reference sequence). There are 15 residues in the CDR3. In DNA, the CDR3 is TGCAGTGCTAGAGATGAGTTAGATTCCACAGATACGCAGTATTTT. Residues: CSARDELDSTDTQYF.

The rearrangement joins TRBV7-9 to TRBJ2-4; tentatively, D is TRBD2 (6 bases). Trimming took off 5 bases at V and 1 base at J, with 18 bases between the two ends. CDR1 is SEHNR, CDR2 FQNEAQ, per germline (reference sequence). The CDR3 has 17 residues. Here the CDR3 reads CASSPPSGGSAKNIQYF. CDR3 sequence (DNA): TGTGCCAGCAGCCCCCCCTCTGGGGGGAGTGCCAAAAACATTCAGTACTTC.

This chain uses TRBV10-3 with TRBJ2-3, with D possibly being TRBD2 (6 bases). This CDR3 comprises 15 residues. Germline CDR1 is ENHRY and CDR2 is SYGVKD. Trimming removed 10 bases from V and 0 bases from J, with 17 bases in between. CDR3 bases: TGTGCCAGCAGGGACTCGCGGGTCAGCACAGATACGCAGTATTTT. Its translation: CASRDSRVSTDTQYF.

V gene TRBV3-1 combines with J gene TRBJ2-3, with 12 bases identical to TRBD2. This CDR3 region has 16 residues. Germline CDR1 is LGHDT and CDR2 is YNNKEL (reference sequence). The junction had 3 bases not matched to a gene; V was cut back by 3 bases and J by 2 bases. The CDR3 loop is CASSHWTSGNTDTQYF. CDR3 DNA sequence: TGTGCCAGCAGCCATTGGACTAGCGGGAACACAGATACGCAGTATTTT.

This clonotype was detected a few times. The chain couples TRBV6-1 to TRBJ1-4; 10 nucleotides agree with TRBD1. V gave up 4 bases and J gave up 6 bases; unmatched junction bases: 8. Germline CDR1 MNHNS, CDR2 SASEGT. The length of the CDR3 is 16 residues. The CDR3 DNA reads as TGTGCCAGCAGTGCCCCCTCCGGGACAGGGGATGAAAAACTGTTTTTT. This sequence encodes CASSAPSGTGDEKLFF.

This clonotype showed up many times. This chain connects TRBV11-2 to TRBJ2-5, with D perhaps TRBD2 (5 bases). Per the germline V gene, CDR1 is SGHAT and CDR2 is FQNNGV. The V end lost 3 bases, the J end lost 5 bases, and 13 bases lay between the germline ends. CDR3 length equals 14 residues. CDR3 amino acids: CASSFDRRGETQYF. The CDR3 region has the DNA TGTGCCAGCAGCTTCGACCGGCGCGGGGAGACCCAGTACTTC.

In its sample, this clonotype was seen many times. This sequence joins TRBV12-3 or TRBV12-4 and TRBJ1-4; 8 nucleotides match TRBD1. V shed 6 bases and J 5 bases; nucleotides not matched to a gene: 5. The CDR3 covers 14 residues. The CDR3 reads CASRYDRGNEKLFF. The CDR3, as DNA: TGTGCCAGCAGATACGACAGGGGCAATGAAAAACTGTTTTTT.

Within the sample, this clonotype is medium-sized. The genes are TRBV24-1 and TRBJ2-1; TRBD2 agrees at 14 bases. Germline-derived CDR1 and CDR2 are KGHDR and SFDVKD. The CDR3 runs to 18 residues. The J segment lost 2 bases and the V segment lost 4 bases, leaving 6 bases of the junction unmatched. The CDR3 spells CATSEDPGLAGAYNEQFF. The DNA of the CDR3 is TGTGCCACCAGTGAGGACCCGGGACTAGCGGGAGCCTACAATGAGCAGTTCTTC.

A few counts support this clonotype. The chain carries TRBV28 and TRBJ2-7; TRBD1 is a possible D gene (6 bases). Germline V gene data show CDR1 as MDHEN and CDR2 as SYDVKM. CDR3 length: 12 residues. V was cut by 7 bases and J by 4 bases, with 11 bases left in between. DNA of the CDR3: TGTGCCAGCAACCTAGGGGGTTACGAGCAGTACTTC. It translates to CASNLGGYEQYF.

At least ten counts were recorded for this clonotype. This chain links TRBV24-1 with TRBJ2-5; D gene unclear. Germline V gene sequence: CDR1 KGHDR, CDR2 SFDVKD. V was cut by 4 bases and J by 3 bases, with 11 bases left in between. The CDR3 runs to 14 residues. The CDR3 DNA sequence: TGTGCCACCAGTGACGCCGGGCGTGAAGAGACCCAGTACTTC. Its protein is CATSDAGREETQYF.

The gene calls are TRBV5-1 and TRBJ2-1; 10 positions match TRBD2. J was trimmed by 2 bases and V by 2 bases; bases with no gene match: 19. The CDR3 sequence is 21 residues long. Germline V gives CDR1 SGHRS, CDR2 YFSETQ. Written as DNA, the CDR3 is TGCGCCAGCAGCTTTCCTTCGTACGCGCTAGCGGGGGCCGAGACCTACAATGAGCAGTTCTTC. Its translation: CASSFPSYALAGAETYNEQFF. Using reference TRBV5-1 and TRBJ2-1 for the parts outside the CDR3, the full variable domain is KAGVTQTPRYLIKTRGQQVTLSCSPISGHRSVSWYQQTPGQGLQFLFEYFSETQRNKGNFPGRFSGRQFSNSRSEMNVSTLELGDSALYLCASSFPSYALAGAETYNEQFFGPGTRLTVL.

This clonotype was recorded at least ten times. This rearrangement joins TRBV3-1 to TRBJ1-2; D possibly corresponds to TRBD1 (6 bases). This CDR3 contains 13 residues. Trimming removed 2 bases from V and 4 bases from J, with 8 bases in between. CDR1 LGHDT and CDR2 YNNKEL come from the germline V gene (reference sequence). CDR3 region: CASSQRGAYGYTF. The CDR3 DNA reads TGTGCCAGCAGCCAACGGGGGGCCTATGGCTACACCTTC.

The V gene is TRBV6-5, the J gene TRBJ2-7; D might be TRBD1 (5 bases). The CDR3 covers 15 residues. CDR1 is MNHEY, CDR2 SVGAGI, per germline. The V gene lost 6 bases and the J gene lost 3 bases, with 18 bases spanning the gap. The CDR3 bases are TGTGCCAGCAGCCACGGGTCCAGGGAAGGCTACGAGCAGTACTTC. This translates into CASSHGSREGYEQYF.

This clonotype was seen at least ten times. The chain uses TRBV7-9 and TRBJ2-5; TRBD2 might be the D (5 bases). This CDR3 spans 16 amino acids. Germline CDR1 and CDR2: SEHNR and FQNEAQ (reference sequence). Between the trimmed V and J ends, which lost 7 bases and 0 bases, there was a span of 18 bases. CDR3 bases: TGTGCCAGCACCTCCCGGAGGACTGCCAACCAAGAGACCCAGTACTTC. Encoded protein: CASTSRRTANQETQYF.

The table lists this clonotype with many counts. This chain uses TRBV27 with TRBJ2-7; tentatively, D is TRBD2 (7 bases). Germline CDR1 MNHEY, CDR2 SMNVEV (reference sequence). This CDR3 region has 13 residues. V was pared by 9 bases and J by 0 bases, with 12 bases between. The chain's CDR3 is CASKGGASYEQYF. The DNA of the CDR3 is TGTGCCAGTAAGGGGGGGGCCTCCTACGAGCAGTACTTC.

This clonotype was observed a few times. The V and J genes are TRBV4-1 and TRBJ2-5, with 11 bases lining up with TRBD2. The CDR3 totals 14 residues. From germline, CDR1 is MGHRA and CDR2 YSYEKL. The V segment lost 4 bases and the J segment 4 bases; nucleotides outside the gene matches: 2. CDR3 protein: CASSLLAGVETQYF. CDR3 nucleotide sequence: TGCGCCAGCAGCCTACTAGCGGGAGTAGAGACCCAGTACTTC.

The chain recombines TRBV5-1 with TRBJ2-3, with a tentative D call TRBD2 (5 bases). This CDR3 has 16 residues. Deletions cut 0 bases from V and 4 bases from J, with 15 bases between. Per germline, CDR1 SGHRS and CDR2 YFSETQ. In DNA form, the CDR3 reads TGCGCCAGCAGCTTGGGGAGGAGTACCGGGGCAGATACGCAGTATTTT. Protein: CASSLGRSTGADTQYF.

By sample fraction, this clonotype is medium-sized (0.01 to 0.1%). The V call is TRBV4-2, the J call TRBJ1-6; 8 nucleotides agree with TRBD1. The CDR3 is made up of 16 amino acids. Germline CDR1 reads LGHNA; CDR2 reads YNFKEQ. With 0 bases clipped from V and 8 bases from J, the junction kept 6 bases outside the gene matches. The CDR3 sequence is CASSQEGQGWDSPLHF. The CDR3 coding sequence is TGTGCCAGCAGCCAAGAAGGACAGGGCTGGGATTCACCCCTCCACTTT.